This T cell receptor (beta chain) was captured by sequencing in a study of T cell responses to AZD1222 COVID-19 vaccine. Study-wide context: Some second doses came at about 4 weeks and others at about 12 weeks; these were pooled.

Trimming cost V 6 bases and J 9 bases; bases outside gene matches: 12. The CDR3 has 14 residues. CDR1 is SGHRS and CDR2 is YFSETQ in the germline V gene. Study findings and constraints: The study found vaccine-associated CD4 TCRs spanning spike, dominant at 160-218 and 743-854.

Notes on this clone: What it binds is unknown.

Generated by immunoSEQ multiplex PCR, the TCRdb table keeps only in-frame clones and is missing some. The sample has over 150,000 clones, less than 95% seen once; the top ten hold roughly 3.1%. This chain uses TRBV5-1 with TRBJ2-1; the match to TRBD2 covers 7 bases. The clonotype comes from an adult in good health. This sample comprised peripheral blood, obtained on day 0 of AZD1222 vaccination. The CDR3 spells CASTPQTSWIEQFF. DNA of the CDR3: TGCGCCAGCACCCCTCAGACTAGCTGGATTGAGCAGTTCTTC.